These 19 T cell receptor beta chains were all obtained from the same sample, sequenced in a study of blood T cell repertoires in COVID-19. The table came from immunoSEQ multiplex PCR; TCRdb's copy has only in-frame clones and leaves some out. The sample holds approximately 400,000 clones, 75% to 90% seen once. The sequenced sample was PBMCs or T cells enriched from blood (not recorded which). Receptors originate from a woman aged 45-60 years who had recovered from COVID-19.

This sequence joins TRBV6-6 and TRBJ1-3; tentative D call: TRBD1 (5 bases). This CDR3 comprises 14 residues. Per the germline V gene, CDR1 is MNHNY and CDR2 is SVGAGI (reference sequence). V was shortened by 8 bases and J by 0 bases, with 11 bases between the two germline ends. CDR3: CASYRTLSGNTIYF. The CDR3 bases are TGTGCCAGCTACAGGACACTCTCTGGAAACACCATATATTTT.

The chain's CDR3 is CSASFPGGLLETQYF. CDR3 DNA sequence: TGCAGTGCTAGTTTCCCGGGGGGGCTTCTAGAGACCCAGTACTTC. This chain connects TRBV20-1 to TRBJ2-5; 8 nucleotides match TRBD2. Germline-derived CDR1 and CDR2 are DFQATT and SNEGSKA (reference sequence). V lost 3 bases, J lost 4 bases, and 10 bases stayed unmatched. CDR3 length equals 15 residues.

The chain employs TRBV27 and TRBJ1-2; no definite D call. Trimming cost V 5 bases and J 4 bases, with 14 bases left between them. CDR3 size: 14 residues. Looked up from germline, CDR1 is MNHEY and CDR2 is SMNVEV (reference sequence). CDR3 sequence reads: CASSRSSEGYGYTF. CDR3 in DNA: TGTGCCAGCAGTCGTTCTTCCGAGGGCTATGGCTACACCTTC.

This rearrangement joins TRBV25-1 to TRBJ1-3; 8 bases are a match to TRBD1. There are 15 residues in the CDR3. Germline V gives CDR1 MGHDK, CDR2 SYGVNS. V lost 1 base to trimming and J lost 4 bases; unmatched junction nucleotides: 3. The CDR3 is CASSELWTGGNTIYF. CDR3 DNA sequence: TGTGCCAGCAGTGAATTGTGGACAGGGGGAAACACCATATATTTT. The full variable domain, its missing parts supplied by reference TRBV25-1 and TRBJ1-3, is EADIYQTPRYLVIGTGKKITLECSQTMGHDKMYWYQQDPGMELHLIHYSYGVNSTEKGDLSSESTVSRIRTEHFPLTLESARPSHTSQYLCASSELWTGGNTIYFGEGSWLTVV.

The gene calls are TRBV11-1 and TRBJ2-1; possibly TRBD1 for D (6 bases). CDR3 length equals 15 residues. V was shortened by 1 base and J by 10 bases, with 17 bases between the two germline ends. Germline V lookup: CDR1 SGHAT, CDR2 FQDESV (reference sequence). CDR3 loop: CASSLVWDQGPEQFF. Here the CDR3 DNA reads TGTGCCAGCAGCTTAGTGTGGGATCAGGGGCCGGAGCAGTTCTTC.

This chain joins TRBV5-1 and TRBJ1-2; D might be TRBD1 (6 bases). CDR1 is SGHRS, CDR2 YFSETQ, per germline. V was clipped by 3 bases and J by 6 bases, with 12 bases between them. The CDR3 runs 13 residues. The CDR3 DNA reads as TGCGCCAGCAGCTCTTACAGGGAAAATGGCTACACCTTC. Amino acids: CASSSYRENGYTF. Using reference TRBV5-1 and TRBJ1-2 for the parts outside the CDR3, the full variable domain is KAGVTQTPRYLIKTRGQQVTLSCSPISGHRSVSWYQQTPGQGLQFLFEYFSETQRNKGNFPGRFSGRQFSNSRSEMNVSTLELGDSALYLCASSSYRENGYTFGSGTRLTVV.

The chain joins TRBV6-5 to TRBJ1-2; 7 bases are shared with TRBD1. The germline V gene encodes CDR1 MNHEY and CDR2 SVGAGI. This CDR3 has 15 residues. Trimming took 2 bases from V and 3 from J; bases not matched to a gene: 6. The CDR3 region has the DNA TGTGCCAGCAGTTACAGGGACAGCAGATACTATGGCTACACCTTC. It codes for CASSYRDSRYYGYTF.

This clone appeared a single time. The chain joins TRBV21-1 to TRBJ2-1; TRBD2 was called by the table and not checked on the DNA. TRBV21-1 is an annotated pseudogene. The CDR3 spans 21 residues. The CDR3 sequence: CASSKSPGLAGEVVSYNEQFF. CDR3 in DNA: TGTGCCAGCAGCAAAAGTCCGGGACTAGCGGGGGAAGTAGTGTCCTACAATGAGCAGTTCTTC.

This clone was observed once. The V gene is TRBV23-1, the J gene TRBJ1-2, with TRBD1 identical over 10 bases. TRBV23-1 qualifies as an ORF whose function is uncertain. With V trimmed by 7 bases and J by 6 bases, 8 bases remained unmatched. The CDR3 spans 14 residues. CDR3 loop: CASNQTGGWDGYTF. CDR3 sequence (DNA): TGCGCCAGCAACCAGACAGGGGGCTGGGATGGCTACACCTTC.

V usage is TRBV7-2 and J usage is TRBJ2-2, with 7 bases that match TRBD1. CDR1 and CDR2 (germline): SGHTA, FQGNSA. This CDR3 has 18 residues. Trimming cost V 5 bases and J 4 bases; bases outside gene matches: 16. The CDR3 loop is CASSKEGSKGAGTGELFF. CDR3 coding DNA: TGTGCCAGCAGCAAAGAGGGTTCTAAGGGGGCGGGCACCGGGGAGCTGTTTTTT. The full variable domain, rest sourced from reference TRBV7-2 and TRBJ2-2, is GAGVSQSPSNKVTEKGKDVELRCDPISGHTALYWYRQSLGQGLEFLIYFQGNSAPDKSGLPSDRFSAERTGGSVSTLTIQRTQQEDSAVYLCASSKEGSKGAGTGELFFGEGSRLTVL.

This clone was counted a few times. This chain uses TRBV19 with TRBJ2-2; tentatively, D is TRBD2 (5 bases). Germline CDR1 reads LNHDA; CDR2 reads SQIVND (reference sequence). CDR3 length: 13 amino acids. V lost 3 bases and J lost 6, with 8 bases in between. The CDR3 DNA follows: TGTGCCAGTAGTATTACGGGGTCCGGGGAGCTGTTTTTT. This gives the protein CASSITGSGELFF.

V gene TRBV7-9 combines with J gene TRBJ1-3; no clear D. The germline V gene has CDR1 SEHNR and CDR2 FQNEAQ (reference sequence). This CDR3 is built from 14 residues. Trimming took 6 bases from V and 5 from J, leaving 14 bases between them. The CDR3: CASRPQVSRNTIYF. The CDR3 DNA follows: TGTGCCAGCAGGCCTCAGGTATCCAGAAACACCATATATTTT.

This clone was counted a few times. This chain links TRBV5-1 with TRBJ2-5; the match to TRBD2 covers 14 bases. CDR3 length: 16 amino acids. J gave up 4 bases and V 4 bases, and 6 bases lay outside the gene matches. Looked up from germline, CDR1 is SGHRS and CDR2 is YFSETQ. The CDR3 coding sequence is TGCGCCAGCAGCGGCGGGACTAGCGGGAGAACAGAGACCCAGTACTTC. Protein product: CASSGGTSGRTETQYF.

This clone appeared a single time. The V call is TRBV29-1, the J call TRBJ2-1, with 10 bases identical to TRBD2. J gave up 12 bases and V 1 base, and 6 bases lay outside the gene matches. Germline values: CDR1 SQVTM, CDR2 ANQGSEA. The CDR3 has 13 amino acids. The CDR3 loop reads CSVEGLAGVAQFF. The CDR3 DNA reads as TGCAGCGTTGAAGGGCTAGCGGGGGTAGCGCAGTTCTTC.

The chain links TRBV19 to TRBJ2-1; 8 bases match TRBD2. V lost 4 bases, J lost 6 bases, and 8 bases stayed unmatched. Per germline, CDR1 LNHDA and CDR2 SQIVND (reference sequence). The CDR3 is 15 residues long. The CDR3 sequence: CASSNLAGMGNEQFF. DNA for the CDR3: TGTGCCAGTAGTAATCTAGCGGGTATGGGCAATGAGCAGTTCTTC.

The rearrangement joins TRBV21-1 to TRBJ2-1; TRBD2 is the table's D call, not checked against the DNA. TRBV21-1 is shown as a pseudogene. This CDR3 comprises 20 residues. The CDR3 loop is CASSPLRRLAGGKTYNEQFF. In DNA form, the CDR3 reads TGTGCCAGCAGCCCGCTAAGGCGACTAGCGGGGGGGAAAACCTACAATGAGCAGTTCTTC.

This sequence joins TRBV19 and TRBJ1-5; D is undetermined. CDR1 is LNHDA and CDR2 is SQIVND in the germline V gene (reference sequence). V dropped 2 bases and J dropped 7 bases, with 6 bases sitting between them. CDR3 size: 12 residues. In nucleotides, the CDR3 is TGTGCCAGTAGTATACAGGCCCAGCCCCAGCATTTT. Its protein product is CASSIQAQPQHF.

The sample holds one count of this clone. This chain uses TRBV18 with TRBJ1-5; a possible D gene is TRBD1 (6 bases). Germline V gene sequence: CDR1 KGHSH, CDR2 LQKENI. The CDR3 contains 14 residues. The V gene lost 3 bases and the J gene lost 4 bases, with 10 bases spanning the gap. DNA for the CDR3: TGTGCCAGCTCACCGACAGGCCCGAATCAGCCCCAGCATTTT. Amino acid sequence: CASSPTGPNQPQHF.

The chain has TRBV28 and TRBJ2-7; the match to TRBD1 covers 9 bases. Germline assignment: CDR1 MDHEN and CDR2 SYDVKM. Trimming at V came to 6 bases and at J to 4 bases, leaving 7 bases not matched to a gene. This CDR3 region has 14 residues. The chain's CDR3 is CASRASGTGYEQYF. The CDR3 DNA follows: TGTGCCAGCAGGGCCTCCGGGACAGGGTACGAGCAGTACTTC.